The clone carrying this T cell receptor beta chain was detected a few times. The antigen remains unidentified. This CDR3 has 15 residues. Unmatched junction bases numbered 5, after V lost 5 bases and J lost 3 bases. Germline V lookup: CDR1 SEHNR, CDR2 FQNEAQ (reference sequence). Amplifying from RNA transcripts, the study obtained TCR beta CDR3 regions. First-round RT-PCR with HTBI primers preceded a second-round multiplex PCR. Each CDR3 protein is one row after TCRdb ran MiXCR on the multiplex PCR reads. The table has under 250,000 distinct CDR3 sequences, around 30% seen once. Ineligible for inclusion were patients with other autoimmune diseases, uncontrolled infections, pregnancy or lactation. These data are taken from a study of Graves' ophthalmopathy and Graves' hyperthyroidism. Whole-study results and caveats: Also, most clonotypes expanded in the thyroid above 0.001 frequency appeared in blood. Ophthalmopathy versus stable hyperthyroidism: 13-signature model gave just under 90% sensitivity, 81.08% specificity.

Sample: peripheral blood. The receptor was derived from a man aged 45-65 years with Graves' ophthalmopathy. This chain connects TRBV7-9 to TRBJ2-7, with TRBD2 matching over 12 bases. CDR3 protein: CASSVTSGRNYEQYF. The CDR3, as DNA: TGTGCCAGCAGCGTGACTAGCGGGAGAAACTACGAGCAGTACTTC.